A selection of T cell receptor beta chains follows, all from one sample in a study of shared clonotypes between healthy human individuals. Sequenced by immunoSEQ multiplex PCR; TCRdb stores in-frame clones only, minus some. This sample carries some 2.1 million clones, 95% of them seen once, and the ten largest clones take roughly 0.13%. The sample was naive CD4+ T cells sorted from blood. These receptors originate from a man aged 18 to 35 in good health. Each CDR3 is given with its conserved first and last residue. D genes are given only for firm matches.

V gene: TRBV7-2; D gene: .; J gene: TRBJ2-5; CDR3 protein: CASRLSPVQETQYF
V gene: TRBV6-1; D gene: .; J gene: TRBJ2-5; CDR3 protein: CASSDGQQGTQYF
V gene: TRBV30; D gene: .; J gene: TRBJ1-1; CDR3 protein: CAWNSQGRNTEAFF
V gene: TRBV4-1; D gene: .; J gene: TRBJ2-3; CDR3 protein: CASSHRPPSDTDTQYF
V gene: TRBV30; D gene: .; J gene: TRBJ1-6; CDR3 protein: CAWSVGRDSYNSPLHF
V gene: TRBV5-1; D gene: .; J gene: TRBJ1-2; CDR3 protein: CASSPGQATNYGYTF
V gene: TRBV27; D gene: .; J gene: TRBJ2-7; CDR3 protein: CASSLKTRLYEQYF
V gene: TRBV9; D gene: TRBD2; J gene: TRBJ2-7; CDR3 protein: CASSIAPGGPYEQYF
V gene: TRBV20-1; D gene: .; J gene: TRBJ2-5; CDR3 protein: CSTGTQETQYF
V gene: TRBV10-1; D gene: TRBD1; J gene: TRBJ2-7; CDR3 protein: CASSGHPGQSSYEQYF
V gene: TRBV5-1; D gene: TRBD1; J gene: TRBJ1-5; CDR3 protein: CASSLAGQGSGQPQHF
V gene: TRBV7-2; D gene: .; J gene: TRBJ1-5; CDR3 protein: CASSLDAQPQHF
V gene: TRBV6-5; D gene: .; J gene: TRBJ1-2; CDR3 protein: CASTRAGPNYGYTF
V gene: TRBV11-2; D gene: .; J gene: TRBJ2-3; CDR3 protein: CASTEFWADTQYF
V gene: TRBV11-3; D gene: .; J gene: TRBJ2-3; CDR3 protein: CASSSNRDTSKGMTDTQYF
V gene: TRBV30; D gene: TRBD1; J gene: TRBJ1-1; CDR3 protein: CAWIDSGTGPFF
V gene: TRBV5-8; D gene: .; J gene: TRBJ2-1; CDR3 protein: CASTRERGHTSYNEQFF
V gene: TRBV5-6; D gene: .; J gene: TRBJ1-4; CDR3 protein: CASSSPPNEKLFF
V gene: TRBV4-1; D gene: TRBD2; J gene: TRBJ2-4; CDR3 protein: CASSHPLRGDKNIQYF
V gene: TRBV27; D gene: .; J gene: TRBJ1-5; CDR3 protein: CASSLSLAGEGNQPQHF
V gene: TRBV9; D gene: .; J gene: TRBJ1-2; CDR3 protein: CASSPDSLLNYGYTF
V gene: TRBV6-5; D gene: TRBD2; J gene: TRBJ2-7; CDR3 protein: CASSYSGTPTYEQYF
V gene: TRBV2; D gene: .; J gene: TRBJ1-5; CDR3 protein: CASSEGVSLQHF
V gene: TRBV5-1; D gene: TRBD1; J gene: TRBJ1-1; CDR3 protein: CASSGDSYTEAFF
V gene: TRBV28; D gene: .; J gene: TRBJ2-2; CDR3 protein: CASSLQGRAGELFF
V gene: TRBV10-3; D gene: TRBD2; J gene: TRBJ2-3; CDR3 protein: CAIRGLAGLDTQYF
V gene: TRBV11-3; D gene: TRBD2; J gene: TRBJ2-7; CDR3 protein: CASRRGGLAGPYF
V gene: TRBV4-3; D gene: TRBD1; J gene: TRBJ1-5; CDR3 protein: CASRAGTGSNQPQHF
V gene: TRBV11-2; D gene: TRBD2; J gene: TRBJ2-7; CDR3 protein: CASSLEGTSAYEQYF
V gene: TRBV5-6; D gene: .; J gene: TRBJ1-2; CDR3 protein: CASSPGPGQVYGYTF
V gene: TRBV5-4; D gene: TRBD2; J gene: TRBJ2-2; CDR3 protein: CASSPLTSGVNTGELFF
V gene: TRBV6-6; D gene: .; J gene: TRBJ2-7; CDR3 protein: CASSLGQIPGEQYF
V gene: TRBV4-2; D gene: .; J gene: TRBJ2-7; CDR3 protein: CASSQESGPSFEQYF
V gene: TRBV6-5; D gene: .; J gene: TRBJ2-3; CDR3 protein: CASTPRSSDTQYF
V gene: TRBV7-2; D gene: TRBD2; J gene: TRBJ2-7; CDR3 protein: CASSYRPPDLAGGSYEQYF
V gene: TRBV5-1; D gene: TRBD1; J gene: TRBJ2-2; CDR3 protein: CASSLRTGEVTGELFF
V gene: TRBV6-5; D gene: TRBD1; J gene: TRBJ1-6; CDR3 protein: CASSYGTGDSPLHF
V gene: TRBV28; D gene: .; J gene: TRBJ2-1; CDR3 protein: CASISPGQGNEQFF
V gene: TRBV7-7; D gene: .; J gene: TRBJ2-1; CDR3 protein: CASSLGGTHNEQFF
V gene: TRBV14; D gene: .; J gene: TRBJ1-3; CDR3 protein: CASSQALRGGPGNTIYF
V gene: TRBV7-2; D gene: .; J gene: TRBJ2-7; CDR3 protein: CASTPGGVSYEQYF
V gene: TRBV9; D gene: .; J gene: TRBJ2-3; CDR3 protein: CASSPRGERTDTRYF
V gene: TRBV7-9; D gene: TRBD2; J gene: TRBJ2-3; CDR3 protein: CASSRPSGTPSTDTQYF
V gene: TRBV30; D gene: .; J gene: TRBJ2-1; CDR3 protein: CAWSGEGTGQYNEQFF
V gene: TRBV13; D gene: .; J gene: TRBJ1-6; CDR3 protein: CASSPYVGQLISPLHF
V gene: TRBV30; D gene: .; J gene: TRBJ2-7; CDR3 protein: CAWSVLVGVEQYF
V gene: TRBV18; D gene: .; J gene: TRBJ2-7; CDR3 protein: CASSPGAGQRPYEQYF
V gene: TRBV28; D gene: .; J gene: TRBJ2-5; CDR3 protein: CASSNSALGQETQYF
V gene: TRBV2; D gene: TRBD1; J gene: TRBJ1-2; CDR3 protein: CASTDQRTGSNYGYTF
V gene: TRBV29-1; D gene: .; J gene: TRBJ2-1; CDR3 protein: CSVEERGLSNEQFF
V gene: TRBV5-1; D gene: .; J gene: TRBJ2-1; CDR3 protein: CASSLEKGGNEQFF
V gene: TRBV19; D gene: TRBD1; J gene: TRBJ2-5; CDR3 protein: CASTNRQGGETQYF
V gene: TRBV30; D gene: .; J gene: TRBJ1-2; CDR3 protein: CAWSVQDLGGYGYTF
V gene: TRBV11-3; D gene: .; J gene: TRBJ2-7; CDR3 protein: CASSLDRWANEQYF
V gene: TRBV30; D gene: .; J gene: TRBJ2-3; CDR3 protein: CAWSRHGVTDTQYF
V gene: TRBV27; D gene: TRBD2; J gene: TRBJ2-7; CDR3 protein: CASSLGGLAGVYEQYF
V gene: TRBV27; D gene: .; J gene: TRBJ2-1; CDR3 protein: CASGGTVGDEQFF